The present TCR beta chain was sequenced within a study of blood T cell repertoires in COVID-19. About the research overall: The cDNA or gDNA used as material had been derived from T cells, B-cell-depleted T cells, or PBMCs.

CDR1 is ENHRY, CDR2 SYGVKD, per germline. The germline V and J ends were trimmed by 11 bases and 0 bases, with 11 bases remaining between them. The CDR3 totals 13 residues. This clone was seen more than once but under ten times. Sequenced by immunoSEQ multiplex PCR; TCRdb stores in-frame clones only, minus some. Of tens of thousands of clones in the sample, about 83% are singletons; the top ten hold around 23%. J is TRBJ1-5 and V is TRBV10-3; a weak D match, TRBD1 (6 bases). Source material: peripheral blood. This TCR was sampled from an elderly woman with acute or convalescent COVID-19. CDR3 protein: CASTGYSNQPQHF. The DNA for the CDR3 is TGTGCCTCAACAGGGTATAGCAATCAGCCCCAGCATTTT.